This is a list of T cell receptor beta chains from one sample in a study of T cells after yellow fever vaccination. TCRdb independently ran MiXCR on the 5' RACE reads; one entry per CDR3 protein. The table records 300,000 to 350,000 distinct CDR3 sequences, roughly 8.3% of them present only once. The sequenced sample was PBMCs, obtained more than 40 days after the first yellow fever vaccination. The receptors were gathered from a man between 18 and 35 years old who received the YFV17D yellow fever vaccine. Each CDR3 is given without its conserved first and last residue. Clone size is not always given. Where it is, it says once, few, many or a class for expanded clones.

clone_size	v_call	cdr3_aa
few	TRBV12-3/TRBV12-4	ASSFGRVFEF
.	TRBV7-2	ASSTGTGGGYGYT
many	TRBV13	ASSFRGGETEAF
.	TRBV6-5	ASSYSHNTGELF
.	TRBV7-3	ASSLVGTGGNEQF
.	TRBV27	ASSFWHGGDTQY
few	TRBV5-1	ASNFGGSNTDTQY
.	TRBV6-1	ASSVDLNYGYT
many	TRBV5-1	ASSRRTDMNTEAF
.	TRBV29-1	SSYREGSEAF
.	TRBV7-2	ASSLRQTLSPYEQY
few	TRBV7-2	ASSPRGGGYEDTQY
few	TRBV5-1	ASSLASGGDADTQY
.	TRBV7-2	ASSFAVTSYEQY
.	TRBV3-1	ASSQDSQPQH
few	TRBV5-4	ASSFGTGVNPYGYT
.	TRBV5-5	ASPGQGGTDTQY
few	TRBV10-3	AISAVNEKLF
.	TRBV11-1	ASSLGIKGGYEGGTEAF
.	TRBV6-1	ASSEQGGNEQF
few	TRBV6-6	ASSYSGFWAY
few	TRBV5-4	ASSLDFGQGGEKLF
.	TRBV24-1	ATSDPWGRGGESKDEQF
.	TRBV28	ASSLLWGQGRQPQH
many	TRBV6-5	ASSYLDPLSETQY
many	TRBV5-1	ASSLGVGETQY
few	TRBV18	ASSPDEGGQF
many	TRBV7-9	ASSSPTGSETQY
.	TRBV9	ASSAGQGESTEAF
.	TRBV5-1	ASSLAMGGTDTQY
.	TRBV27	ASSLYQGAAYNEQF
few	TRBV20-1	SARDFRENQPQH
few	TRBV7-2	ASSLLTANNEQF
many	TRBV7-2	ASSPQGGGGTPLH